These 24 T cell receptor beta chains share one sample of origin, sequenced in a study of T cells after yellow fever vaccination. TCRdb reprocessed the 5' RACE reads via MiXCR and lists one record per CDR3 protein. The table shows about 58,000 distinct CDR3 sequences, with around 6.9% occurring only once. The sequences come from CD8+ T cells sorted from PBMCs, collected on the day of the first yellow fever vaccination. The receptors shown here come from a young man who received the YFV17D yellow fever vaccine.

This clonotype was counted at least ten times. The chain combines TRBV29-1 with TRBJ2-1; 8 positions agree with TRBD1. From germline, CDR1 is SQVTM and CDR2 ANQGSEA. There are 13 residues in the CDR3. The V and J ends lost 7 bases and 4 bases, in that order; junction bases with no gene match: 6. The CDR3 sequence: CSATGQDYNEQFF. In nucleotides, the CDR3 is TGCAGCGCGACGGGACAGGATTACAATGAGCAGTTCTTC.

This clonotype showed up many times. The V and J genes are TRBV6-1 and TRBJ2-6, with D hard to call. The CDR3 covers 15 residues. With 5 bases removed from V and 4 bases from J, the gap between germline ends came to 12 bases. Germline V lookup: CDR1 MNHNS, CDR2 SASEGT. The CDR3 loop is CASSPARLGANVLTF. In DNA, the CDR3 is TGTGCCAGCAGTCCCGCTAGGCTGGGGGCCAACGTCCTGACTTTC.

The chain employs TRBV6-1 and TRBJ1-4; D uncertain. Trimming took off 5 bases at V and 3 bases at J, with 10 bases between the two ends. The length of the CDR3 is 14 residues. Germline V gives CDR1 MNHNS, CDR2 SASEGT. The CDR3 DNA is TGTGCCAGCAGTCCGGAACGTTCTAATGAAAAACTGTTTTTT. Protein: CASSPERSNEKLFF.

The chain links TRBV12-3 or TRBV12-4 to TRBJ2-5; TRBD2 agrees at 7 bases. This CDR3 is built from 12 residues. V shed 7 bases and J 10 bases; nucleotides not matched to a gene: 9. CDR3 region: CASTLGGGDQYF. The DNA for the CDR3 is TGTGCCAGCACCCTGGGCGGGGGTGACCAGTACTTC.

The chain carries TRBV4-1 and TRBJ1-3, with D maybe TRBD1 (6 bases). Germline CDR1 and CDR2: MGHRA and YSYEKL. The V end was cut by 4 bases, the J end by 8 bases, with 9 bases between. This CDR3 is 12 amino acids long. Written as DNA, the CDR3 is TGCGCCAGCAGCCTAAAGGGGGACACCATATATTTT. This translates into CASSLKGDTIYF.

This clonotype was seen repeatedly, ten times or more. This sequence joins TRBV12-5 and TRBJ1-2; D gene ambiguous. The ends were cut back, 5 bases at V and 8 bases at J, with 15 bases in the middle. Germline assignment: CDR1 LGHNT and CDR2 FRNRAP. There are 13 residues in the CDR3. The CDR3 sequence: CASGSGHLGGYTF. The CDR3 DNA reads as TGTGCTAGTGGTAGCGGCCATCTGGGAGGCTACACCTTC.

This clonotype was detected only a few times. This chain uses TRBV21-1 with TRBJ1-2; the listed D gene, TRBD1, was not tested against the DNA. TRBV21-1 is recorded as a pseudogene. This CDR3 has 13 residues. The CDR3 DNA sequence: TGTGCCAGCAGCAAAGTAGGGGGGGGCGGCTACACCTTC. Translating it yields CASSKVGGGGYTF.

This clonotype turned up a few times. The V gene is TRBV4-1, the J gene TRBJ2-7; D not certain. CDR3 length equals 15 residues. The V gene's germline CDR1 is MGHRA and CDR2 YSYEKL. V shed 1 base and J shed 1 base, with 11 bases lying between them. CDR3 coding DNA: TGCGCCAGCAGCCAAGTTACGGCCCTATCCTACGAGCAGTACTTC. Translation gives CASSQVTALSYEQYF.

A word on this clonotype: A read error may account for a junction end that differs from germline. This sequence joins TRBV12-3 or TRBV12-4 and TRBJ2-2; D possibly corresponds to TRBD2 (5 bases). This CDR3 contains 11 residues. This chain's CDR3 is CASGPPGKLFF. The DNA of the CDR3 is TGTGCCAGCGGGCCCCCCGGGAAGCTGTTTTTT.

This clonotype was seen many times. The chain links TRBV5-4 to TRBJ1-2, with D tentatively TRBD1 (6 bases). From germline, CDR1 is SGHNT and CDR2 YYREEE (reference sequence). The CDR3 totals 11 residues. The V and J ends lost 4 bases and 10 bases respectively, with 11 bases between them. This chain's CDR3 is CASSATGYYTF. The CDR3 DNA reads TGTGCCAGCAGCGCCACAGGGTACTACACCTTC.

CDR3 nucleotides: TGTGCCAGCACCAAAGGACTAGCGGATCAAGAGACCCAGTACTTC. Amino acid sequence: CASTKGLADQETQYF. The chain employs TRBV12-3 or TRBV12-4 and TRBJ2-5, with 10 bases matching TRBD2. This CDR3 is 15 amino acids long. V lost 7 bases to trimming and J lost 2 bases; unmatched junction nucleotides: 7.

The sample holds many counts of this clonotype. CDR3 residues: CASSQENYHPNTDTQYF. The CDR3, as DNA: TGCGCCAGCAGCCAAGAAAACTACCACCCAAACACAGATACGCAGTATTTT. The chain recombines TRBV4-1 with TRBJ2-3; the D is unclear. The length of the CDR3 is 17 residues. Germline assignment: CDR1 MGHRA and CDR2 YSYEKL. Trimming stripped 0 bases from V and 2 bases from J, with 15 bases between.

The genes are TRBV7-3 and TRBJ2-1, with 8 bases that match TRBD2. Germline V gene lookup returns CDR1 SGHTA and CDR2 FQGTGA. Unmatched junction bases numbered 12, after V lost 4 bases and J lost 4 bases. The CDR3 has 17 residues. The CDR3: CASSSPLGGGPYNEQFF. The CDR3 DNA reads TGTGCCAGCAGCTCCCCGTTGGGCGGGGGGCCTTACAATGAGCAGTTCTTC. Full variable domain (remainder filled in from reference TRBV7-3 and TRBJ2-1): GAGVSQTPSNKVTEKGKYVELRCDPISGHTALYWYRQSLGQGPEFLIYFQGTGAADDSGLPNDRFFAVRPEGSVSTLKIQRTERGDSAVYLCASSSPLGGGPYNEQFFGPGTRLTVL.

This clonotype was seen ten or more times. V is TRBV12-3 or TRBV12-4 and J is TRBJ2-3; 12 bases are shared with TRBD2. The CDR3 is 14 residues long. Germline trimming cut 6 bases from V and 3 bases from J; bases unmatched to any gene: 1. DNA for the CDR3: TGTGCCAGCAGCGGACTAGCGGGGACAGATACGCAGTATTTT. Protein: CASSGLAGTDTQYF.

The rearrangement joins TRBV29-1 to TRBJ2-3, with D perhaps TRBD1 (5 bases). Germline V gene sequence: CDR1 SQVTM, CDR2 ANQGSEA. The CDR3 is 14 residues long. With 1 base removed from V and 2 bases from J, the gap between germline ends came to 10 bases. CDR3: CSVEVGRNTDTQYF. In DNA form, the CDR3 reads TGCAGCGTTGAAGTGGGGCGTAACACAGATACGCAGTATTTT.

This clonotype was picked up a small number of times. The CDR3 DNA is TGTGCCAGCAGTTACGAGGGGGCGTACGAGCAGTACGTC. Protein sequence: CASSYEGAYEQYV. J is TRBJ2-7 and V is TRBV6-2 or TRBV6-3; TRBD1 matches at 7 bases. Trimming at V came to 2 bases and at J to 4 bases, leaving 2 bases not matched to a gene. CDR3 length: 13 amino acids. CDR1 is MNHEY and CDR2 is SVGEGT in the germline V gene.

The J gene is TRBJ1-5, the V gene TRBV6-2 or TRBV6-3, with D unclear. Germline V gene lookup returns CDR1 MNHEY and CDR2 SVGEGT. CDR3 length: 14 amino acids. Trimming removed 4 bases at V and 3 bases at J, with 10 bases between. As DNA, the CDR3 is TGTGCCAGCAGTTCCGGGGAATACAATCAGCCCCAGCATTTT. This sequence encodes CASSSGEYNQPQHF.

The CDR3 DNA follows: TGTGCCAGTAGCCCTCATTCCTATGGCTACACCTTC. It is translated as CASSPHSYGYTF. The chain combines TRBV19 with TRBJ1-2; D is ambiguous. Germline CDR1 reads LNHDA; CDR2 reads SQIVND (reference sequence). The CDR3 consists of 12 residues. Trimming cost V 6 bases and J 4 bases, with 9 bases left between them.

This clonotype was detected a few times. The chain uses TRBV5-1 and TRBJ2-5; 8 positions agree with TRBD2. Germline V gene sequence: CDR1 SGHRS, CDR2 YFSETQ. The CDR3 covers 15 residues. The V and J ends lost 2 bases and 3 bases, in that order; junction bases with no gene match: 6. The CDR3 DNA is TGCGCCAGCAGCTTCGGAGCGGGGGTTAAAGAGACCCAGTACTTC. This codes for CASSFGAGVKETQYF.

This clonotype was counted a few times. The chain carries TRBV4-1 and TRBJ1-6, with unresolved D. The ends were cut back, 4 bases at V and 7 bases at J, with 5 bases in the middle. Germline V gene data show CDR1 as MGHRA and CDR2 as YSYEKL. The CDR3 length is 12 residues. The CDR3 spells CASSRQNSPLHF. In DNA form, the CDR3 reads TGCGCCAGCAGCCGCCAGAATTCACCCCTCCACTTT.

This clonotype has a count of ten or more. The CDR3 loop reads CASSASWTRSSYNEQFF. CDR3 DNA sequence: TGTGCCAGCAGTGCCTCCTGGACCCGGAGCTCCTACAATGAGCAGTTCTTC. The gene calls are TRBV25-1 and TRBJ2-1; D not resolved. The CDR3 extends over 17 amino acids. The V gene lost 4 bases and the J gene lost 0 bases, with 16 bases spanning the gap. The germline V gene encodes CDR1 MGHDK and CDR2 SYGVNS.

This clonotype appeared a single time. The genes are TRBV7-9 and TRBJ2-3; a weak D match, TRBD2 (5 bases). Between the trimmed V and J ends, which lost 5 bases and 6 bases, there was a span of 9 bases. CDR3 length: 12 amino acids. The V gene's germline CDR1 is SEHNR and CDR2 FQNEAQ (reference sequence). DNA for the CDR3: TGTGCCAGCAGCCAGCGGTTTGATACGCAGTATTTT. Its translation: CASSQRFDTQYF.

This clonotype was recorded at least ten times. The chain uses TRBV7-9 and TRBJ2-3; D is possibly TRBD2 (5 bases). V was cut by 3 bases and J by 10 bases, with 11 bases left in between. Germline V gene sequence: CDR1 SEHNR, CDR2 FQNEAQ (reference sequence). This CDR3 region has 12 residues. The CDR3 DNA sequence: TGTGCCAGCAGCTTGGATCGGGGTGCGCAGTATTTT. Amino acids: CASSLDRGAQYF.

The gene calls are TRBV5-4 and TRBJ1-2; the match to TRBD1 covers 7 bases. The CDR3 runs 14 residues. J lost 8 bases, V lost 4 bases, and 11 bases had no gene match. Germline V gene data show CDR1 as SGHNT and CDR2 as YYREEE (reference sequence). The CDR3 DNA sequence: TGTGCCAGCAGCCCGACAGGGACGGGAAAGGGCTACACCTTC. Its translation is CASSPTGTGKGYTF.